Presented here are 20 T cell receptor beta chains from one specimen sequenced in a study of glioma-infiltrating T cells. Using RNA template, CDR3s of TCR alpha and beta were amplified with iRepertoire arm-PCR. Via MiXCR, TCRdb re-called the multiplex PCR reads, giving one row per CDR3 protein. Among 100,000 to 150,000 distinct CDR3 sequences listed, 24% were seen once. Material for sequencing was glioma tissue, nonneoplastic brain tissue, or PBMCs (not recorded which). The receptors shown here come from a human donor with low-grade glioma or glioblastoma, undergoing nonglioma brain surgery, or in good health (not recorded which).

Of note for this clonotype: This clone may be a read error of a much larger clone one base away. This sequence joins TRBV6-5 and TRBJ2-7; D is unresolved. The germline gives CDR1 MNHEY, CDR2 SVGAGI. The CDR3 spans 11 residues. CDR3 protein: CSSSWSYEQYV. Written as DNA, the CDR3 is TGTTCCAGCAGTTGGAGCTACGAGCAGTACGTC.

This chain connects TRBV7-9 to TRBJ1-1, with a weak D call TRBD1 (5 bases). This CDR3 comprises 14 residues. Trimming cost V 8 bases and J 3 bases, with 16 bases left between them. Germline values: CDR1 SEHNR, CDR2 FQNEAQ (reference sequence). The CDR3 here is CASAWAGMYTEAFF. As DNA, the CDR3 is TGTGCCAGCGCCTGGGCAGGGATGTACACTGAAGCTTTCTTT.

The CDR3 protein is CSARGTGAGINYGYTF. The DNA for the CDR3 is TGCAGTGCTAGAGGGACAGGGGCAGGCATAAACTATGGCTACACCTTC. The chain uses TRBV20-1 and TRBJ1-2; 9 bases are a match to TRBD1. Per the germline V gene, CDR1 is DFQATT and CDR2 is SNEGSKA (reference sequence). This CDR3 is 16 amino acids long. J was trimmed by 2 bases and V by 1 base; bases with no gene match: 8.

The V and J genes are TRBV7-2 and TRBJ1-5, with 7 bases fitting TRBD1. The V and J ends lost 4 bases and 2 bases, in that order; junction bases with no gene match: 14. Germline-derived CDR1 and CDR2 are SGHTA and FQGNSA. This CDR3 region has 18 residues. Here the CDR3 reads CASSSPRGRIVGNQPQHF. Written as DNA, the CDR3 is TGTGCCAGCAGCTCCCCAAGGGGGCGTATAGTAGGCAATCAGCCCCAGCATTTT. The full variable domain, with the rest looked up from reference TRBV7-2 and TRBJ1-5, is GAGVSQSPSNKVTEKGKDVELRCDPISGHTALYWYRQSLGQGLEFLIYFQGNSAPDKSGLPSDRFSAERTGGSVSTLTIQRTQQEDSAVYLCASSSPRGRIVGNQPQHFGDGTRLSIL.

The J gene is TRBJ1-2, the V gene TRBV10-2, with unresolved D. Germline V lookup: CDR1 WSHSY, CDR2 SAAADI. Trimming cost V 1 base and J 7 bases, with 10 bases left between them. This CDR3 is 13 amino acids long. The CDR3 nucleotides read TGCGCCAGCAGTGAGTTTGGGGATTTTGGCTACACCTTC. It specifies CASSEFGDFGYTF.

This clonotype was seen many times. V and J are TRBV20-1 and TRBJ2-7, with D tentatively TRBD1 or TRBD2 (5 bases each). The CDR3 sequence is 13 residues long. V was shortened by 3 bases and J by 0 bases, with 9 bases between the two germline ends. The germline gives CDR1 DFQATT, CDR2 SNEGSKA (reference sequence). DNA for the CDR3: TGCAGTGCTAGTGGGGGACCCTCCTACGAGCAGTACGTC. This translates into CSASGGPSYEQYV.

J is TRBJ2-1 and V is TRBV6-5, with 8 bases that match TRBD2. The V gene's germline CDR1 is MNHEY and CDR2 SVGAGI. CDR3 length equals 17 residues. Unmatched junction bases numbered 8, after V lost 2 bases and J lost 2 bases. DNA of the CDR3: TGTGCCAGCAGTTACAGTGCTAGCGGGTCAGCCTACAATGAGCAGTTCTTC. As protein: CASSYSASGSAYNEQFF.

This chain uses TRBV24-1 with TRBJ1-1; possible D gene TRBD1, 6 bases. CDR1 is KGHDR and CDR2 is SFDVKD in the germline V gene. Between the trimmed V and J ends, which lost 9 bases and 2 bases, there was a span of 24 bases. This CDR3 comprises 17 residues. The CDR3 sequence: CATEHWRQAEYNTEAFF. DNA of the CDR3: TGTGCCACCGAGCACTGGCGACAGGCCGAGTATAACACTGAAGCTTTCTTT.

This clonotype was detected a few times. The chain employs TRBV7-9 and TRBJ1-2; D not certain. Germline CDR1 and CDR2: SEHNR and FQNEAQ (reference sequence). V lost 3 bases, J lost 8 bases, and 16 bases lay in between. CDR3 length: 14 residues. CDR3 amino acids: CASSFPGGLQGYTF. The DNA for the CDR3 is TGTGCCAGCAGCTTCCCGGGCGGACTTCAGGGCTACACCTTC.

This clonotype was seen a handful of times. The rearrangement uses TRBV14 and TRBJ2-5; 7 bases line up with TRBD1. There are 15 residues in the CDR3. In germline, CDR1 is SGHDN, CDR2 FVKESK. With V trimmed by 2 bases and J by 4 bases, 7 bases remained unmatched. In DNA, the CDR3 is TGTGCCAGCAGCCAATCAAGGGGGCGCGGAGAGACCCAGTACTTC. It codes for CASSQSRGRGETQYF.

This clonotype was recorded many times. The chain carries TRBV15 and TRBJ2-2; D gene unclear. Trimming removed 6 bases from V and 0 bases from J, with 8 bases in between. CDR1 and CDR2 (germline): LNHNV, YYDKDF (reference sequence). The CDR3 totals 14 residues. CDR3 residues: CATRGSPNTGELFF. For the CDR3, the DNA is TGTGCCACCAGGGGCAGCCCGAACACCGGGGAGCTGTTTTTT.

This clonotype was observed many times. The rearrangement uses TRBV27 and TRBJ2-7; D is perhaps TRBD1 (6 bases). The CDR3 consists of 15 residues. V lost 4 bases, J lost 7 bases, and 20 bases lay in between. Germline V CDR1 and CDR2: MNHEY, SMNVEV (reference sequence). CDR3 coding DNA: TGTGCCAGCAGTTCAACCTACAGGGCGACGGCTGAGCAGTACGTC. This codes for CASSSTYRATAEQYV.

V gene TRBV28 combines with J gene TRBJ2-2; 8 nucleotides match TRBD1. The CDR3 covers 16 residues. V was clipped by 6 bases and J by 0 bases; unmatched bases: 6. CDR1 and CDR2 (germline): MDHEN, SYDVKM. The CDR3 DNA follows: TGTGCCAGCAGCCCAGGGGGCCTCGCGAACACCGGGGAGCTGTTTTTT. This encodes CASSPGGLANTGELFF. The complete variable domain, with remaining parts taken from reference TRBV28 and TRBJ2-2, reads DVKVTQSSRYLVKRTGEKVFLECVQDMDHENMFWYRQDPGLGLRLIYFSYDVKMKEKGDIPEGYSVSREKKERFSLILESASTNQTSMYLCASSPGGLANTGELFFGEGSRLTVL.

The rearrangement links TRBV6-1 to TRBJ2-5; D may match TRBD1 or TRBD2 (5 bases each). This CDR3 comprises 14 residues. V was cut by 5 bases and J by 2 bases, with 12 bases left in between. Looked up from germline, CDR1 is MNHNS and CDR2 is SASEGT. CDR3 in DNA: TGTGCCAGCAGTAACCGGGACGGACAAGAGACCCAGTACTTC. Translating it yields CASSNRDGQETQYF.

On this clonotype itself: This may be a read error: a much more frequent sequence differs by one nucleotide. J is TRBJ1-1 and V is TRBV28; weak D call: TRBD1 (5 bases). There are 16 residues in the CDR3. The germline V gene encodes CDR1 MDHEN and CDR2 SYDVKM. CDR3 sequence (DNA): TGTGTCAGCAGTTTAGGTTGGACCAGGGTGAACACTGAAGCTTTCTTT. It is translated as CVSSLGWTRVNTEAFF.

The chain uses TRBV5-1 and TRBJ2-5; 10 bases line up with TRBD1. The CDR3 loop spans 19 amino acids. J gave up 2 bases and V 0 bases, and 13 bases lay outside the gene matches. CDR1 is SGHRS and CDR2 is YFSETQ in the germline V gene. The CDR3 spells CASSLAVTGGVPTQETQYF. The CDR3 bases are TGCGCCAGCAGCTTGGCCGTGACAGGGGGCGTCCCCACACAAGAGACCCAGTACTTC.

This clonotype was detected a few times. The chain employs TRBV3-1 and TRBJ1-1; D might be TRBD1 (6 bases). The germline gives CDR1 LGHDT, CDR2 YNNKEL (reference sequence). The CDR3 sequence is 12 residues long. The ends were cut back, 6 bases at V and 6 bases at J, with 11 bases in the middle. CDR3 in amino acids: CASRSRGAEAFF. CDR3 in DNA: TGTGCCAGCAGATCCAGGGGCGCTGAAGCTTTCTTT.

This clonotype occurred a few times. A read error is possible here, since a much larger clone lies one base away. V and J are TRBV15 and TRBJ2-5; possible D gene TRBD1, 6 bases. Trimming removed 5 bases from V and 1 base from J, with 11 bases in between. The CDR3 is 14 amino acids. CDR1 is LNHNV and CDR2 is YYDKDF in the germline V gene (reference sequence). This chain's CDR3 is CATSAGRGQETQYF. The DNA for the CDR3 is TGTGCCACCAGCGCAGGCAGGGGCCAAGAGACCCAGTACTTC.

Relative to its sample, this clonotype is medium-sized (0.01 to 0.1%). This rearrangement joins TRBV6-2 or TRBV6-3 to TRBJ2-1; the D gene is possibly TRBD1 (6 bases). This CDR3 has 16 amino acids. Germline-derived CDR1 and CDR2 are MNHEY and SVGEGT. V lost 2 bases and J 0 bases, leaving 11 bases between the germline ends. The CDR3 loop reads CASSYTGLSSYNEQFF. CDR3 DNA: TGTGCCAGCAGTTACACAGGGTTAAGCTCCTACAATGAGCAGTTCTTC.

As to this clonotype: Possible read error: a much larger clone is one base away. J is TRBJ1-2 and V is TRBV7-6, with 7 bases identical to TRBD1. The CDR3 length is 13 residues. Per the germline V gene, CDR1 is SGHVS and CDR2 is FNYEAQ. CDR3 loop: CDSSLRDSGGYTF. CDR3 in DNA: TGTGACAGCAGCCTCCGGGACAGTGGAGGCTACACCTTC.